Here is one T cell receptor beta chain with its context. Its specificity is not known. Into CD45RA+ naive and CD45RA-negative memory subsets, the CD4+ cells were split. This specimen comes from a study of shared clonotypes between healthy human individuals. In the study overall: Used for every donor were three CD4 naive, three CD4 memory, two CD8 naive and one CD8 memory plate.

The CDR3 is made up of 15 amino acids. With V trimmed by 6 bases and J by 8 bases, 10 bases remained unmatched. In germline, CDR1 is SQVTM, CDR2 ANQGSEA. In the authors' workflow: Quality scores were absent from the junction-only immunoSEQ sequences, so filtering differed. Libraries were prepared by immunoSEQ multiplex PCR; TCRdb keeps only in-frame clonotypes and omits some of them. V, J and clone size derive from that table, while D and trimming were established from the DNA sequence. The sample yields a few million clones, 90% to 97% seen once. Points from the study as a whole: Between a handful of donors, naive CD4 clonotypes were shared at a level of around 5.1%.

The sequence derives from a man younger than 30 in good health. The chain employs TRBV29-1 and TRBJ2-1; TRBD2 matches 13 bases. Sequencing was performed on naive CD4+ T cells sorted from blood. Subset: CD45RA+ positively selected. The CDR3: CSVVRLAGGKDEQFF. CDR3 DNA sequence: TGCAGCGTCGTTCGACTAGCGGGAGGAAAGGATGAGCAGTTCTTC.